A selection of T cell receptor beta chains follows, all from one sample in a study of T cells in Graves' hyperthyroidism and ophthalmopathy. One entry per CDR3 protein results from TCRdb running MiXCR on the multiplex PCR reads. The data hold more than 550,000 distinct CDR3 sequences, with over 40% observed a single time. The sequenced sample was peripheral blood or thyroid tissue (not recorded which). Receptor source: an adult man with Graves' disease, either hyperthyroidism or ophthalmopathy (not recorded which). CDR3s include the opening cysteine and the closing phenylalanine or tryptophan. A D gene is named only where the DNA matches it firmly. Clone size is given for some rows only: seen once, a few or many times, or a class if the clone is expanded.

v_call	clone_size	d_call	j_call	cdr3_aa	cdr3_nt
TRBV5-1	few	TRBD2	TRBJ2-2	CASSLASSGSSTGELFF	TGCGCCAGCAGCTTGGCTTCTAGCGGGAGTAGCACCGGGGAGCTGTTTTTT
TRBV5-1	few	NA	TRBJ1-2	CASSLAGQVGGYTF	TGCGCCAGCAGCTTGGCCGGGCAGGTTGGTGGCTACACCTTC
TRBV6-9	few	NA	TRBJ1-1	CASSYSRLNTEAFF	TGTGCCAGCAGTTATTCCAGGCTGAACACTGAAGCTTTCTTT
TRBV2	many	NA	TRBJ1-5	CASSEDGANQPQHF	TGTGCCAGCAGTGAAGACGGGGCCAATCAGCCCCAGCATTTT
TRBV7-2	NA	TRBD1	TRBJ1-2	CASSWTGQDYGYTF	TGTGCCAGCAGCTGGACAGGGCAGGACTATGGCTACACCTTC
TRBV24-1	once	TRBD2	TRBJ2-7	CAATTSGVAYEQYF	TGTGCCGCAACAACTAGCGGGGTTGCCTACGAGCAGTACTTC
TRBV25-1	NA	TRBD1	TRBJ1-2	CASSEIGQGAYGYTF	TGTGCCAGCAGTGAGATCGGACAGGGGGCTTATGGCTACACCTTC
TRBV24-1	NA	TRBD1	TRBJ1-3	CATSESGGDDTIYF	TGTGCCACCAGTGAATCAGGGGGCGACGACACCATATATTTT
TRBV5-6	many	NA	TRBJ1-1	CASSNNPNTEAFF	TGTGCCAGCAGCAACAACCCAAACACTGAAGCTTTCTTT
TRBV10-3	NA	TRBD2	TRBJ2-1	CAISELTSSEQFF	TGTGCCATCAGTGAGTTGACTAGCTCGGAGCAGTTCTTC
TRBV29-1	few	TRBD2	TRBJ2-2	CSVQAGVNTGELFF	TGCAGCGTTCAAGCGGGGGTGAACACCGGGGAGCTGTTTTTT
TRBV6-5	NA	NA	TRBJ1-2	CASSYSQGGYGYTF	TGTGCCAGCAGTTACTCGCAGGGAGGCTATGGCTACACCTTC
TRBV7-3	few	NA	TRBJ1-1	CASSHDQGPTEAFF	TGTGCCAGCAGCCATGATCAGGGTCCCACTGAAGCTTTCTTT
TRBV19	NA	TRBD1	TRBJ1-6	CAGSATGVPNSPLHF	TGTGCCGGTAGCGCAACAGGGGTTCCGAATTCACCCCTCCACTTT
TRBV10-3	NA	NA	TRBJ1-1	CAIWDMNTEAFF	TGTGCCATCTGGGACATGAACACTGAAGCTTTCTTT
TRBV9	NA	NA	TRBJ1-5	CASSQAGVSNQPQHF	TGTGCCAGCAGCCAGGCAGGGGTAAGCAATCAGCCCCAGCATTTT
TRBV10-3	NA	NA	TRBJ1-3	CAISNPRTVSGNTIYF	TGTGCCATCAGTAACCCGCGGACAGTCTCTGGAAACACCATATATTTT
TRBV7-2	NA	NA	TRBJ1-1	CASSTEGGVKNTEAFF	TGTGCCAGCAGCACAGAGGGGGGGGTGAAGAACACTGAAGCTTTCTTT
TRBV2	NA	NA	TRBJ2-5	CASRGGQRETQYF	TGTGCCAGCAGGGGGGGACAGCGGGAGACCCAGTACTTC
TRBV2	NA	TRBD1	TRBJ1-2	CASFAGQGVYYGYTF	TGTGCCAGCTTCGCCGGACAGGGGGTTTACTATGGCTACACCTTC
TRBV7-6	few	NA	TRBJ1-6	CASSFMAVSSYNSPLHF	TGTGCCAGCAGCTTCATGGCCGTAAGCTCCTATAATTCACCCCTCCACTTT
TRBV7-9	NA	NA	TRBJ1-3	CASSSALNTIYF	TGTGCCAGCAGCTCCGCACTGAACACCATATATTTT
TRBV7-8	many	NA	TRBJ1-6	CASSPMRLNSPLHF	TGTGCCAGCAGCCCCATGCGCCTTAATTCACCCCTCCACTTT
TRBV19	few	NA	TRBJ1-1	CASSPGGPNTEAFF	TGTGCCAGTAGCCCCGGGGGACCGAACACTGAAGCTTTCTTT
TRBV2	many	NA	TRBJ1-2	CASSEADYGYTF	TGTGCCAGCAGTGAGGCAGACTATGGCTACACCTTC
TRBV7-9	few	NA	TRBJ1-1	CASSLLLDRATEAFF	TGTGCCAGCAGCTTACTGCTTGACAGAGCCACTGAAGCTTTCTTT
TRBV29-1	once	NA	TRBJ1-2	CSGGDVAPSTF	TGCAGCGGCGGGGACGTAGCCCCGTCCACCTTC
TRBV7-8	few	TRBD2	TRBJ2-5	CASCNVAGAFQETQYF	TGTGCCAGCTGCAACGTAGCGGGGGCGTTTCAAGAGACCCAGTACTTC
TRBV29-1	NA	TRBD1	TRBJ2-7	CSSGTGRNYEQYF	TGCAGCTCCGGGACAGGGCGAAACTACGAGCAGTACTTC
TRBV7-8	NA	NA	TRBJ1-1	CASSQSPRNTEAFF	TGTGCCAGCAGCCAGAGTCCCCGGAACACTGAAGCTTTCTTT
TRBV2	NA	TRBD1	TRBJ1-3	CASSVQGYSGNTIYF	TGTGCCAGCAGTGTACAGGGGTACTCTGGAAACACCATATATTTT
TRBV7-3	NA	NA	TRBJ1-4	CASSISGGGKLFF	TGTGCCAGCAGCATCTCCGGGGGTGGAAAACTGTTTTTT
TRBV20-1	NA	TRBD1	TRBJ1-1	CSALHRGWNTEAFF	TGCAGTGCTTTACACAGGGGGTGGAACACTGAAGCTTTCTTT
TRBV2	many	NA	TRBJ2-5	CASSEGLRRETQYF	TGTGCCAGCAGTGAAGGACTACGCCGGGAGACCCAGTACTTC
TRBV9	few	NA	TRBJ1-2	CACGGGGRGYTF	TGTGCCTGCGGGGGGGGGGGCCGAGGCTACACCTTC
TRBV29-1	many	NA	TRBJ1-1	CSVATGNTEAFF	TGCAGCGTCGCGACAGGGAACACTGAAGCTTTCTTT
TRBV7-3	NA	TRBD1	TRBJ1-4	CASSRTSGTGEKLFF	TGTGCCAGCAGCCGGACTAGCGGGACAGGGGAAAAACTGTTTTTT
TRBV5-8	NA	NA	TRBJ1-1	CATYTGAVGTEAFF	TGTGCCACCTACACCGGGGCCGTGGGGACTGAAGCTTTCTTT